The 18 T cell receptor beta chains below were found in one sample sequenced in a study of cytomegalovirus exposure and HLA in healthy donors. The primer mix had 60 Vbeta and 13 Jbeta primers. Generated by immunoSEQ multiplex PCR, the TCRdb table keeps only in-frame clones and is missing some. The sample table includes 70,000 or so clones. The sequenced material came from PBMCs. Receptors originate from a man aged 40-55 years in good health and CMV-seronegative.

This CDR3 reads CASSRGTADGYTF. The CDR3, as DNA: TGTGCCAGCAGCCGAGGGACAGCAGATGGCTACACCTTC. The genes are TRBV7-9 and TRBJ1-2; TRBD1 aligns across 7 bases. This CDR3 comprises 13 residues. CDR1 is SEHNR and CDR2 is FQNEAQ in the germline V gene (reference sequence). V was pared by 5 bases and J by 6 bases, with 6 bases of the junction left unmatched.

The chain recombines TRBV2 with TRBJ1-5, with D perhaps TRBD1 (5 bases). V was shortened by 4 bases and J by 2 bases, with 15 bases between the two germline ends. Germline V CDR1 and CDR2: SNHLY, FYNNEI. This CDR3 has 16 residues. Here the CDR3 DNA reads TGTGCCAGCAGTGTGGGACTCTCTGGGGGCAATCAGCCCCAGCATTTT. This translates into CASSVGLSGGNQPQHF.

The J gene is TRBJ2-2, the V gene TRBV4-1; D is unresolved. In germline, CDR1 is MGHRA, CDR2 YSYEKL. The ends were cut back, 4 bases at V and 2 bases at J, with 14 bases in the middle. This CDR3 has 16 residues. CDR3 residues: CASSLSLELNTGELFF. CDR3 sequence (DNA): TGCGCCAGCAGCCTGAGTCTGGAGTTAAACACCGGGGAGCTGTTTTTT.

The genes are TRBV5-1 and TRBJ2-2; 10 nucleotides line up with TRBD2. This CDR3 contains 17 residues. Trimming cost V 4 bases and J 3 bases; bases outside gene matches: 9. Germline lookup yields CDR1 SGHRS and CDR2 YFSETQ. The CDR3 sequence is CASSLSAAGGYTGELFF. The CDR3 DNA follows: TGCGCCAGCAGCCTCTCAGCAGCGGGGGGGTACACCGGGGAGCTGTTTTTT.

The J gene is TRBJ1-2, the V gene TRBV27; TRBD1 agrees at 7 bases. Germline loops: CDR1 MNHEY, CDR2 SMNVEV (reference sequence). The CDR3 covers 15 residues. V dropped 6 bases and J dropped 7; count of bases not matched to a gene: 14. The CDR3 protein is CASSSRGTGLLGYTF. CDR3 sequence (DNA): TGTGCCAGCAGCTCCAGGGGGACGGGGCTCCTTGGCTACACCTTC.

The chain has TRBV29-1 and TRBJ2-2, with TRBD1 identical over 7 bases. The J segment lost 7 bases and the V segment lost 4 bases, leaving 6 bases of the junction unmatched. The CDR3 is made up of 13 amino acids. In germline, CDR1 is SQVTM, CDR2 ANQGSEA. The chain's CDR3 is CSVVKGAGGELFF. As DNA, the CDR3 is TGCAGCGTTGTAAAGGGGGCGGGCGGGGAGCTGTTTTTT.

This rearrangement joins TRBV7-2 to TRBJ2-2; D might be TRBD2 (6 bases). From germline, CDR1 is SGHTA and CDR2 FQGNSA. Deletions cut 3 bases from V and 4 bases from J, with 12 bases between. The CDR3 is made up of 15 amino acids. The DNA of the CDR3 is TGTGCCAGCAGCTTGCGGGACGGCGGCACCGGGGAGCTGTTTTTT. Its translation: CASSLRDGGTGELFF.

The CDR3 DNA follows: TGTGCCAGCAGCCCGGGACAGGGGTGGGGGGAGGAGCAGTTCTTC. Translating gives CASSPGQGWGEEQFF. The chain employs TRBV9 and TRBJ2-1, with 10 bases fitting TRBD1. After removal of 4 bases from V and 10 bases from J, the junction contained 11 bases not matched to a gene. This CDR3 is 15 amino acids long. Germline loops: CDR1 SGDLS, CDR2 YYNGEE.

CDR3 protein: CASSQESVEVGTQYF. CDR3 nucleotide sequence: TGCGCCAGCAGCCAAGAATCTGTTGAGGTTGGGACCCAGTACTTC. This rearrangement joins TRBV4-1 to TRBJ2-5; no firm D call. Germline CDR1 MGHRA, CDR2 YSYEKL. The length of the CDR3 is 15 residues. The V gene lost 0 bases and the J gene lost 7 bases, with 15 bases spanning the gap.

CDR3 sequence: CASSSRQDRAKNIQYF. The CDR3 coding sequence is TGTGCCAGCAGTTCACGACAGGACCGAGCCAAAAACATTCAGTACTTC. The rearrangement joins TRBV6-6 to TRBJ2-4; D may be TRBD1 (6 bases). Germline lookup yields CDR1 MNHNY and CDR2 SVGAGI (reference sequence). The germline V and J ends were trimmed by 4 bases and 0 bases, with 13 bases remaining between them. CDR3 length: 16 residues.

This chain connects TRBV28 to TRBJ2-5; D is possibly TRBD1 (5 bases). The CDR3 runs to 13 residues. The ends were cut back, 1 base at V and 3 bases at J, with 6 bases in the middle. CDR1 MDHEN and CDR2 SYDVKM come from the germline V gene. The CDR3 reads CASSLLGEETQYF. DNA of the CDR3: TGTGCCAGCAGTTTATTAGGGGAAGAGACCCAGTACTTC.

This chain connects TRBV19 to TRBJ2-5; D is possibly TRBD2 (5 bases). The germline V gene has CDR1 LNHDA and CDR2 SQIVND (reference sequence). Trimming left V 4 bases short and J 4 bases short, with 13 bases between. CDR3 length: 14 amino acids. The CDR3 bases are TGTGCCAGTAGTACCCCCGGGATCGGAGAGACCCAGTACTTC. Translated: CASSTPGIGETQYF.

The chain has TRBV10-3 and TRBJ2-7; D gene unclear. V lost 6 bases and J 2 bases, leaving 17 bases between the germline ends. The CDR3 length is 15 residues. Germline-derived CDR1 and CDR2 are ENHRY and SYGVKD. CDR3 nucleotides: TGTGCCATCAGCCGAGACGGCGGCAGTACCTACGAGCAGTACTTC. Translating gives CAISRDGGSTYEQYF.

The chain joins TRBV13 to TRBJ2-7; 8 nucleotides match TRBD2. Germline loops: CDR1 PRHDT, CDR2 FYEKMQ (reference sequence). This CDR3 spans 17 amino acids. J lost 0 bases, V lost 2 bases, and 9 bases had no gene match. The CDR3 protein is CASSLLSRGGYSYEQYF. In DNA form, the CDR3 reads TGTGCCAGCAGCTTATTGTCTCGCGGGGGGTACTCCTACGAGCAGTACTTC.

This sequence joins TRBV5-6 and TRBJ1-1, with 7 bases lining up with TRBD1. CDR1 is SGHDT, CDR2 YYEEEE, per germline. CDR3 length equals 12 residues. Trimming removed 2 bases from V and 5 bases from J; junction bases left unmatched: 0. The CDR3 DNA is TGTGCCAGCAGCTTACAGGGGACTGAAGCTTTCTTT. Encoded protein: CASSLQGTEAFF.

The chain employs TRBV30 and TRBJ2-2; 11 bases are a match to TRBD2. V shed 3 bases, J shed 4 bases, and the junction held 10 bases outside the gene matches. The CDR3 extends over 17 amino acids. CDR1 and CDR2 from the germline V gene are GTSNPN and SVGIG (reference sequence). The CDR3 loop reads CAWRGELAGGGTGELFF. CDR3 nucleotides: TGTGCCTGGAGGGGCGAGCTAGCGGGGGGAGGCACCGGGGAGCTGTTTTTT.

The chain uses TRBV11-2 and TRBJ2-7, with D maybe TRBD1 (6 bases). The CDR3 sequence is 14 residues long. Germline lookup yields CDR1 SGHAT and CDR2 FQNNGV. Trimming pared 4 bases from V and 0 bases from J, leaving 10 bases between. The CDR3 DNA reads TGTGCCAGCAGCTCTGACAGGTACTCCTACGAGCAGTACTTC. It yields the protein CASSSDRYSYEQYF.

The CDR3: CASSLPGQSPYEQYF. CDR3 DNA sequence: TGTGCCAGCAGCTTACCGGGACAGAGCCCCTACGAGCAGTACTTC. This chain connects TRBV7-9 to TRBJ2-7, with 7 bases fitting TRBD1. Germline values: CDR1 SEHNR, CDR2 FQNEAQ (reference sequence). The CDR3 covers 15 residues. V shed 2 bases and J 2 bases; nucleotides not matched to a gene: 6.